The source of this TCR beta chain is a study of technical replicates of blood from several donors. Trimming stripped 0 bases from V and 4 bases from J, with 12 bases between. This CDR3 has 15 residues. CDR1 and CDR2 from the germline V gene are LGHNA and YNFKEQ. TCRdb's table, derived via immunoSEQ multiplex PCR, lists solely in-frame clones and lacks some. Counted here are tens of thousands of clones, 85% to 90% occurring once; the ten biggest clones make up 5% to 5.5%. This clonotype was sampled from a human donor in good health. Some clones in this sample may be carry-over from other donors' samples. The specimen was PBMCs. The chain uses TRBV4-2 and TRBJ1-2; a weak D match, TRBD1 (5 bases). The CDR3 loop is CASSQDSQGGYGYTF. In DNA, the CDR3 is TGTGCCAGCAGCCAAGATAGTCAGGGTGGCTATGGCTACACCTTC.